Described below is a single T cell receptor beta chain sequence and its context. Antigen: not known. V dropped 7 bases and J dropped 4; count of bases not matched to a gene: 6. Germline V gene data show CDR1 as SNHLY and CDR2 as FYNNEI. This CDR3 is built from 15 residues. Produced via immunoSEQ multiplex PCR; TCRdb's table is partial and in-frame only. The repertoire holds around 400,000 clones, with 83% as singletons. This sample stems from a study of Ad26.COV2.S vaccination and SARS-CoV-2 variants. For the study at large: Sample donor was a member of the COV1001 Ad26.COV2.S trial arm. Study-level results: Responses of spike-specific T cells (both CD8+ and CD4+) reportedly showed substantial breadth after vaccination. People given the vaccine had a wider spike-specific TCR breadth than placebo recipients did. Assessments of TCR breadth and depth may have underestimated the total T cell responses.

The treatment is: about 20 received Ad26.COV2.S at low or high dose, single or two shots; 5 received placebo; per-sample allocation not given. Specimens were obtained on day 63 following the first vaccine or placebo injection. Material: peripheral blood, obtained in a trial of Ad26.COV2.S vaccine versus placebo. This TCR derives from a person aged 18-60 years who received the Ad26.COV2.S COVID-19 vaccine or a placebo. This chain uses TRBV2 with TRBJ2-3, with 12 bases lining up with TRBD1. CDR3 residues: CASTGQGAKADTQYF. DNA for the CDR3: TGTGCCAGCACGGGACAGGGGGCAAAGGCAGATACGCAGTATTTT.